This T cell receptor beta chain is from a study of shared clonotypes between healthy human individuals (dated by TCRdb to the early 2020s). In the study overall: The cohort comprised a couple of women and a few men aged 18 to 49 years. Per donor, three plates each were used for CD4 naive and CD4 memory, two for CD8 naive, and one for CD8 memory. To estimate repertoire size and how much clonotype sharing occurs between individuals, the study deeply sequenced the blood TCR repertoires of several healthy adults. Libraries were prepared and TCR repertoires were sequenced by different laboratories using diverse techniques, in order to increase sequencing depth and limit assay-specific biases. Each donor's leukapheresis produced roughly between roughly 0.85 and 10 billion PBMCs. Overall study results and their limits: Sampling was restricted to blood, and TCR repertoires in tissues likely differ from the TCR repertoires found in blood. Incomplete sequencing was indicated by rarefaction of sorted-subset datasets, despite the large sequencing depth. Because the study included only a small number of donors, the genetic and exposure-history diversity represented was limited. Compared with non-shared clonotypes, clonotypes shared by all four sorted-subset donors had higher generation probabilities. Pairwise subsampling led to the expectation that sequencing depth would affect the degree of clonotype sharing among donors. Larger estimated clonotype richness was generally found for naive subsets than for memory subsets. Across a handful of donors, around 5.4% of naive CD4, 3% to 4% of naive CD8, roughly 2.3% of memory CD4, and approximately 0.4% of memory CD8 clonotypes were shared.

The donors were healthy, HIV-negative adults who had no recently reported acute infections or vaccinations. Only Caucasian adults living in Nashville, Tennessee, USA were represented among the donors. CD4+ T cells were enriched by magnetic negative selection; naive cells were then positively selected on CD45RA, and the negative fraction formed the memory subset. Blood was obtained by leukapheresis, after which PBMCs were separated by Ficoll-Histopaque density gradient centrifugation and cryopreserved in liquid nitrogen vapor phase. Analytical flow cytometry was used to check the purity and quantity of each magnetically sorted T cell population. Genomic DNA was isolated from each sorted fraction and quantified by UV absorbance on a Nanodrop 2000c. To note about this clone: No cognate antigen has been identified for it. The junction differs from germline at one of its ends, possibly a read error.

Taken from the germline V gene (reference sequence), the CDR1 and CDR2 loops are GTSNPN and SVGIG. From its cysteine to its phenylalanine, the CDR3 spans 16 amino acids. Kept here is only the CDR3 DNA, which spans 48 bases and is read in frame from base 1. Using the deep immunoSEQ assay, TCR CDR3 regions were amplified from genomic DNA by multiplex PCR. For each cell subset, the extracted genomic DNA was distributed evenly across all wells of several immunoSEQ 96-well plates, and each plate served as one replicate. For sorted subsets, each replicate PCR was loaded with about 200 ng genomic DNA, equivalent to about 33,000 T cell genomes. The purified libraries were quantified using a Qubit 3.0 fluorometer, sized with a Bioanalyzer 2100, and then quantified again using the KAPA Library Quantification kit. Every immunoSEQ 96-well plate was sequenced on a dedicated single-read 150-cycle Illumina NextSeq 550 flow cell. The published analysis was carried out like this. Because the immunoSEQ output included only junctional sequences and no quality scores, the filtering could not be the same as the filtering used for full-length reads. Sequences were annotated with PyIR, a Python wrapper for IgBLAST v1.9, using IMGT germline references to assign V/J genes and CDR3. Reads were removed for weak V/J assignments (E-value above 1e-6), missing CDR3, stop codons, out-of-frame junctions, or ambiguous translated residues. V3J clonotypes were defined as sequences sharing the same inferred V gene, J gene, and CDR3 amino acid sequence. To compute the percentage overlap between repertoires, the number of shared unique clonotypes was divided by the size of the smaller repertoire. Richness of each repertoire was evaluated using RTK rarefaction, the Chao1 estimator, and Recon v2.1 estimates of unobserved clonotypes. OLGA was used to compute generation probabilities for all TCRbeta clonotypes that the gDNA method yielded from a few donors. Sourced from immuneACCESS, this table was stored by TCRdb with only in-frame sequences that have V and J called. A share of the clones is absent; for the studies checked, an unresolved V gene accounts for under half, and the remainder has no known explanation. V, J and clone size derive from that table, while D and trimming were established from the DNA sequence. In all, the sample holds 900,000 to 1,200,000 clones, and around three quarters of those were seen once. Together, the top ten hold more than 0.55% of the sample.

Material: memory CD4+ T cells from PBMCs. The cell subset or site label on this specimen signifies: CD45RA-negative fraction. This sequence was found in a man aged 18 to 29 in good health. Some clones in this sample may be carry-over from other donors' samples. The sequence joins TRBV30 to TRBJ2-5, with 9 bases in between that match TRBD2. The CDR3 has the sequence CVWNRLAGGPLETQYF. Here is the DNA: TGTGTCTGGAACAGGCTGGCGGGAGGGCCTTTAGAGACCCAGTACTTC.